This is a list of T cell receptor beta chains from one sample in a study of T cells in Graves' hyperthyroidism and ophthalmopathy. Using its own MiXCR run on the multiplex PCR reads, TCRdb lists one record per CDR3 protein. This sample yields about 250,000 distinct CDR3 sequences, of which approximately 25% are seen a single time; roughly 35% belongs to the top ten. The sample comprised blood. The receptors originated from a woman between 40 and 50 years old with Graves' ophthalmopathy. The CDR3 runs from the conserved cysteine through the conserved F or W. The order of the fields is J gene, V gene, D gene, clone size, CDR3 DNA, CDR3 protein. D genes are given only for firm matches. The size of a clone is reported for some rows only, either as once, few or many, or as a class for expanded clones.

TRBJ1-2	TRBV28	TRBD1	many	TGTGCCAGCAGTTTATCGGGACAGGGATTACCGGGGTATGGCTACACCTTC	CASSLSGQGLPGYGYTF
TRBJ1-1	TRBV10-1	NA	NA	TGCGCCAGCAGTCCAGGAACGAACACTGAAGCTTTCTTT	CASSPGTNTEAFF
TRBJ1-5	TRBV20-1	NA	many	TGCAGTGCTAGTCCCGGGATTGGGCAGCCCCAGCATTTT	CSASPGIGQPQHF
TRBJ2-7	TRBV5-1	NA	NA	TGCGCCAGCAGCTTGGATTACAGCGGGTACCCCCCCCGGAACGAGCAGTACTTC	CASSLDYSGYPPRNEQYF
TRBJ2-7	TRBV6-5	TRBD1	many	TGTGCCAGCAGCTCCCCCCGGCTAGGGGGCTACGGGCAGTACTTC	CASSSPRLGGYGQYF
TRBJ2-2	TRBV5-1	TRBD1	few	TGCGCCAGCAGCTTGGTTGTAGGGGGCTCCGGGGAGCTGTTTTTT	CASSLVVGGSGELFF
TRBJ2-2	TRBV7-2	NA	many	TGTGCCAGCAGCTTAGGGGTTACTTGGGGAAACACCGGGGAGCTGTTTTTT	CASSLGVTWGNTGELFF
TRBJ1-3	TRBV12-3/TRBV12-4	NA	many	TGTGCCAGCAGTTTGGGGTGGGACACCATATATTTT	CASSLGWDTIYF
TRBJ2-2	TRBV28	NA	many	TGTGCCAGCAGTGAGCCGGGACCCACCACCGGGGAGCTGTTTTTT	CASSEPGPTTGELFF
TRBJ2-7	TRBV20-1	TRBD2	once	TGCAGTGCTAGAGAAGGGAGGGGCGAGCAGTACTTC	CSAREGRGEQYF
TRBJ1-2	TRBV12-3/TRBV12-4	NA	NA	TGTGCCAGCAGCGATACAGGGAGTGGCTACACCTTC	CASSDTGSGYTF
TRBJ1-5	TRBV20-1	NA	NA	TGCAGTGCTAGAGACTCCGGGCAGGGAGCCTTCCAGCCCCAGCATTTT	CSARDSGQGAFQPQHF
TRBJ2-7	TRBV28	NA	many	TGTGCCAGCAGTCCCCCCAGCGCCATGAGCTCCTACGAGCAGTACTTC	CASSPPSAMSSYEQYF
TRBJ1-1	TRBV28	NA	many	TGTGCCAGCAGTTTATCAGGGGCCACTGAAGCTTTCTTT	CASSLSGATEAFF
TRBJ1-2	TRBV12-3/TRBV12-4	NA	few	TGTGCCAGCAGTTTAGATTCAGTTATCCATGGCTACACCTTC	CASSLDSVIHGYTF
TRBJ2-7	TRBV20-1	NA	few	TGCAGTGCTAGCCCAGTATACGACGGGCAGTACTTC	CSASPVYDGQYF
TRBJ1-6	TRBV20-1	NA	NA	TGCAGTCCGGACCGGGGGAATTCACCCCTCCACTTT	CSPDRGNSPLHF
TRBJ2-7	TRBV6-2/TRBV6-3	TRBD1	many	TGTGCCAGCAGTTACAAACGGACAGGGAACGAGCAGTACTTC	CASSYKRTGNEQYF
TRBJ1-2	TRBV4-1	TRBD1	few	TGCGCCAGCAGCCAAGATGGGACAGTCCTTAACTATGGCTACACCTTC	CASSQDGTVLNYGYTF
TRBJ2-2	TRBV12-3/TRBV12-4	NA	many	TGTGCCAGCAGACGGGCAGGGGACACCGGGGAGCTGTTTTTT	CASRRAGDTGELFF
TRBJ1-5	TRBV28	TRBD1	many	TGTGCCAGCACCCTTCGATCACAGGGGGCCGGTCAGCCCCAGCATTTT	CASTLRSQGAGQPQHF
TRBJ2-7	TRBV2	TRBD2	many	TGTGCCAGCAGTGCTCTAGCGGGGGACTCCTACGAGCAGTACTTC	CASSALAGDSYEQYF
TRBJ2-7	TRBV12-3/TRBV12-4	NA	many	TGTGCCAGCAGTTTAGCCCCCTCGTCCCGCTACGAGCAGTACTTC	CASSLAPSSRYEQYF
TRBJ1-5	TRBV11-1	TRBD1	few	TGTGCCAGCACCAAAATAGTGGGGGACAGGGGTCAGCCCCAGCATTTT	CASTKIVGDRGQPQHF
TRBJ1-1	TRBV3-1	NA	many	TGTGCCAGCAGCCTCCCCGGGGGGCGAAAAGAAGCTTTCTTT	CASSLPGGRKEAFF
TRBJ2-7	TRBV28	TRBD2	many	TGTGCCAGCACCTTATCCGGACACGGGGGGGAGCAGTACTTC	CASTLSGHGGEQYF
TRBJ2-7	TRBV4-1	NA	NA	TGCGCCAGCAGCACCCGGGATTCACCCTACGAGCAGTACTTC	CASSTRDSPYEQYF
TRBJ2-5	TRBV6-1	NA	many	TGTGCCAGCAGTGAAGCCCAAGAGACCCAGTACTTC	CASSEAQETQYF
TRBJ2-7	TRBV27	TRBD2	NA	TGTGCCAGCCAATCTGGACTAGCGGGAGGGAAGCAGTACTTC	CASQSGLAGGKQYF
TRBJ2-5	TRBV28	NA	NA	TGTGCCAGCAGCCTCCAGGACCCAGAGACCCAGTACTTC	CASSLQDPETQYF
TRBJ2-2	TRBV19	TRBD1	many	TGTGCCAGTAGTCCACCGGGACAGGTGAACACCGGGGAGCTGTTTTTT	CASSPPGQVNTGELFF
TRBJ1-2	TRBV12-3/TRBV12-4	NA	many	TGTGCCAGCAGTTTGGGTAGTAACTATGGCTACACCTTC	CASSLGSNYGYTF
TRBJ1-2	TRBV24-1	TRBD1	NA	TGTGCCACCAGTGAGTCACAGGGGGCGGCTAGCTATGGCTACACCTTC	CATSESQGAASYGYTF
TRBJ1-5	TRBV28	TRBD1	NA	TGTGCCAGCAGTTTACAGGGGGGCGTGTATCAGCCCCAGCATTTT	CASSLQGGVYQPQHF
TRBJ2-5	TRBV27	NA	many	TGTGCCAGCAGGGGGGGACAGCAAGAGACCCAGTACTTC	CASRGGQQETQYF
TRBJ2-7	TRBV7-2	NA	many	TGTGCCAGCAGCCTATCGCGGGCAACTAGTCTGAGGTACGAGCAGTACTTC	CASSLSRATSLRYEQYF
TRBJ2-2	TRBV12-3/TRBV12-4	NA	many	TGTGCCAGCAGTTTAGAACTACTGAACACCGGGGAGCTGTTTTTT	CASSLELLNTGELFF
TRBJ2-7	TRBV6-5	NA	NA	TGTGCCAGCAGTTATAACTGGTACGAGCAGTACTTC	CASSYNWYEQYF
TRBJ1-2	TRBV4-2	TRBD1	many	TGTGCCAGCAGCCATCAGGGGGCAGTCTATGGCTACACCTTC	CASSHQGAVYGYTF
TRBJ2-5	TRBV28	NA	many	TGTGCCAGCAGTCATTGGTCTCTCAACTCTCCCGAGACCCAGTACTTC	CASSHWSLNSPETQYF
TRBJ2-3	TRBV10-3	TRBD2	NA	TGTGCCACCCAAGGGATAGCGGGGTTCACAGATACGCAGTATTTT	CATQGIAGFTDTQYF
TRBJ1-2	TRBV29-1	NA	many	TGCAGCGTTTACCACCCGTCCTTGACGGATAACTATGGCTACACCTTC	CSVYHPSLTDNYGYTF
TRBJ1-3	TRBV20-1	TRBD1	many	TGCAGTGCTAGAGATCGGGACAGGGGCGCAGTTTCCTCTGGAAACACCATATATTTT	CSARDRDRGAVSSGNTIYF
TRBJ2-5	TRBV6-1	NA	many	TGTGCCATCCAAGAGACCCAGTACTTC	CAIQETQYF
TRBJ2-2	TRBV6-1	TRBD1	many	TGTGCCAGCAGTGCCCCTCGGACAGGACCCCCAGCCGGGGAGCTGTTTTTT	CASSAPRTGPPAGELFF